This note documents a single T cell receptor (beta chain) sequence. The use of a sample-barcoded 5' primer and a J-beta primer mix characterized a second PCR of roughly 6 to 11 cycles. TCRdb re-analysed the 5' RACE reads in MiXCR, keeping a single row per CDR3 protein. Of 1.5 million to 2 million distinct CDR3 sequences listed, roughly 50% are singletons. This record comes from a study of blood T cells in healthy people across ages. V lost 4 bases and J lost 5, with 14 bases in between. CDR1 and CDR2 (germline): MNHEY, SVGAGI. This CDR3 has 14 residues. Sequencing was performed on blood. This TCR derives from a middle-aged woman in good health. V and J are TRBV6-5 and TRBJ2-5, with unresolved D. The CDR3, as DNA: TGTGCCAGCAGTTTTCATCCCTCCAGGGAGACCCAGTACTTC. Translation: CASSFHPSRETQYF.